These 3 T cell receptor beta chains were all obtained from the same sample, sequenced in a study of graft-versus-host responses after intestinal transplantation. Antigens of these TCRs are unknown. TCRdb's copy holds only in-frame clones and misses some; the assay was immunoSEQ multiplex PCR. The repertoire includes about 93,000 clones, approximately 92% of them detected once, and around 0.49% sits in the top ten. Sequencing used unstimulated CD8+ T cells sorted from spleen or lymph node cells, obtained before intestinal transplant. The receptors originated from a human donor who received an intestinal transplant.

V usage is TRBV4-1 and J usage is TRBJ2-1, with 7 bases that match TRBD2. This CDR3 region has 15 residues. CDR1 is MGHRA and CDR2 is YSYEKL in the germline V gene. Unmatched junction bases numbered 11, after V lost 3 bases and J lost 9 bases. The CDR3 spells CASSHERGLGSEQFF. The CDR3, as DNA: TGCGCCAGCAGCCATGAGCGGGGCTTAGGTAGTGAGCAGTTCTTC.

This chain uses TRBV5-1 with TRBJ2-3, with 10 bases fitting TRBD2. The V segment lost 4 bases and the J segment 4 bases; nucleotides outside the gene matches: 9. The length of the CDR3 is 16 residues. Germline V lookup: CDR1 SGHRS, CDR2 YFSETQ. CDR3 in amino acids: CASSPNPSGSPDTQYF. CDR3 DNA sequence: TGCGCCAGCAGCCCCAACCCTAGCGGGAGCCCAGATACGCAGTATTTT.

This chain's CDR3 is CASSLNIGLVDHEQYF. In DNA, the CDR3 is TGTGCCAGCAGTCTAAACATAGGACTAGTAGATCACGAGCAGTACTTC. The chain uses TRBV27 and TRBJ2-7; 7 bases align to TRBD2. The germline CDR1 and CDR2 sequences are MNHEY and SMNVEV (reference sequence). The CDR3 has 16 amino acids. J lost 5 bases, V lost 5 bases, and 15 bases had no gene match.